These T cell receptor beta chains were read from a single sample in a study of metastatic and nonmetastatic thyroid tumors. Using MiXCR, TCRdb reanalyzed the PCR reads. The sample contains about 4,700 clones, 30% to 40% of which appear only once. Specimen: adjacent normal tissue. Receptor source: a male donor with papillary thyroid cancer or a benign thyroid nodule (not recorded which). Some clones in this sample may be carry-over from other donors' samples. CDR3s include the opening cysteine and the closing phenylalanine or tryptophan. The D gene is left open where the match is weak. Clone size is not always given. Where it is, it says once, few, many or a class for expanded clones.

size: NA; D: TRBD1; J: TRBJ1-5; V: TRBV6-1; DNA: TGTGCCAGCAGTGAATCCGGGACAGGGTACCAGCCCCAGCATTTT; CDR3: CASSESGTGYQPQHF
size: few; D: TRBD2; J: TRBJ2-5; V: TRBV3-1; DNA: TGTGCCAGCAGCCGGACTAGTTGGGAGACCCAGTACTTC; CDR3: CASSRTSWETQYF
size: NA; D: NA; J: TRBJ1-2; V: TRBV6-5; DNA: TGTGCCAGCAGTTCCGTTGGGGGAAGTGGGTATGGCTACACCTTC; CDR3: CASSSVGGSGYGYTF
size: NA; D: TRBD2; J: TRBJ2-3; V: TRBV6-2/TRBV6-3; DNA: TGTGCCAGCAGTTACGGGACTAGCGGGATAGATACGCAGTATTTT; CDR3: CASSYGTSGIDTQYF
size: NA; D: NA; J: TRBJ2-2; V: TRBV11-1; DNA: TGTGCCAGCAGCTTAGGGGGGGCCGGTACCGGGGAGCTGTTTTTT; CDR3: CASSLGGAGTGELFF
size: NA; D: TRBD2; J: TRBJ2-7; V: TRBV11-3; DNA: TGTGCCAGCAGCTTAGGGGAGAGCCTAGCGGGAGGGCCCGTTCCCTACGAGCAGTACTTC; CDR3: CASSLGESLAGGPVPYEQYF
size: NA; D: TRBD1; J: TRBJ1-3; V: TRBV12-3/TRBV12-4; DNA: TGTGCCAGCAGGACAGGGAGCCTCTCTGGAAACACCATATATTTT; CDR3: CASRTGSLSGNTIYF
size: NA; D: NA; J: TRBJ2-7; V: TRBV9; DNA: TGTGCCAGCAGCGTCGACTCAACCTACGAGCAGTACTTC; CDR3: CASSVDSTYEQYF
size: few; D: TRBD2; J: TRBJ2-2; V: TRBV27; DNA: TGTGCCAGCAGTTTATTGTTAAGCGGGGCCTTGAGGGAGCTGTTTTTT; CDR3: CASSLLLSGALRELFF
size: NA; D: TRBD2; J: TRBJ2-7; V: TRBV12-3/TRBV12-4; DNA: TGTGCCAGCAGCTGGGGACTAGCGGGAGACTACGAGCAGTACTTC; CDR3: CASSWGLAGDYEQYF